This T cell receptor (beta chain) was found in a study of OX40 agonist ivuxolimab in advanced cancers. Data came from immunoSEQ multiplex PCR; TCRdb stores just in-frame clones and leaves some out. In the table there are 65,000 to 100,000 clones, 88% of which are singletons. The V gene's germline CDR1 is LGHNA and CDR2 YNFKEQ. This CDR3 has 16 amino acids. V was pared by 1 base and J by 0 bases, with 10 bases between. The input for sequencing was CD4+ or CD8+ T cells sorted from blood, taken in a trial of the OX40 agonist ivuxolimab. This TCR was recovered from an adult with an advanced solid tumor such as melanoma, head and neck, liver or kidney cancer. The V and J genes are TRBV4-2 and TRBJ1-5, with D hard to call. In DNA form, the CDR3 reads TGTGCCAGCAGCCAAGTCGAGGGTGTTAGCAATCAGCCCCAGCATTTT. Translation gives CASSQVEGVSNQPQHF.